Presented here are 29 T cell receptor beta chains from one specimen sequenced in a study of T cell clones after liver transplantation. The table came from immunoSEQ multiplex PCR; TCRdb's copy has only in-frame clones and leaves some out. This table has about 15,000 clones, about 93% appearing once. Material: CD8+ T cells from blood, obtained before liver transplant. Source of these receptors: a human donor who received a liver transplant.

The chain's CDR3 is CAWGTSGSYEQYF. CDR3 DNA sequence: TGTGCCTGGGGGACTAGCGGCTCCTACGAGCAGTACTTC. V is TRBV30 and J is TRBJ2-5; 11 nucleotides align to TRBD2. The J call may not be correct, given that the DNA end is closer to TRBJ2-7. This CDR3 has 13 residues. Germline values: CDR1 GTSNPN, CDR2 SVGIG (reference sequence).

This rearrangement joins TRBV27 to TRBJ2-7; D unresolved. The CDR3 totals 14 residues. The V end was cut by 6 bases, the J end by 5 bases, with 17 bases between. Germline V gene data show CDR1 as MNHEY and CDR2 as SMNVEV (reference sequence). CDR3 DNA sequence: TGTGCCAGCAGCCCCCGGTACGAATTACACGAGCAGTACTTC. Encoded protein: CASSPRYELHEQYF.

The rearrangement uses TRBV28 and TRBJ1-6, with 7 bases aligning to TRBD1. The V segment lost 1 base and the J segment 8 bases; nucleotides outside the gene matches: 2. The CDR3 runs to 14 residues. From germline, CDR1 is MDHEN and CDR2 SYDVKM. The DNA of the CDR3 is TGTGCCAGCAGTTTATCCAGGGGGTATTCACCCCTCCACTTT. Its protein is CASSLSRGYSPLHF.

This sequence joins TRBV12-1 and TRBJ1-1; no DNA check was done on the table's D call, TRBD1. TRBV12-1 is a pseudogene segment. This CDR3 region has 19 residues. As DNA, the CDR3 is TGTGCCAGCAGCTCTGTAACCAGGGGGCGGCAGGAGAAAAACACTGAAGCTTTCTTT. It encodes CASSSVTRGRQEKNTEAFF.

This rearrangement joins TRBV30 to TRBJ2-1; 9 bases agree with TRBD2. CDR1 GTSNPN and CDR2 SVGIG come from the germline V gene (reference sequence). With 5 bases clipped from V and 2 bases from J, the junction kept 10 bases outside the gene matches. The CDR3 sequence is 16 residues long. Written as DNA, the CDR3 is TGTGCCTGGGCCGACACTGGCGGGAGGGCCTACAATGAGCAGTTCTTC. Translated, it gives CAWADTGGRAYNEQFF.

The chain carries TRBV2 and TRBJ2-5; 9 positions agree with TRBD1. This CDR3 has 16 residues. Germline CDR1 and CDR2: SNHLY and FYNNEI. The V and J ends lost 1 base and 4 bases, in that order; junction bases with no gene match: 7. Here the CDR3 reads CASSEVQGAKRETQYF. CDR3 coding DNA: TGTGCCAGCAGTGAAGTACAGGGGGCGAAGAGAGAGACCCAGTACTTC.

The chain combines TRBV27 with TRBJ2-7, with D perhaps TRBD1 (8 bases). V was pared by 5 bases and J by 2 bases, with 19 bases between. Per germline, CDR1 MNHEY and CDR2 SMNVEV (reference sequence). The CDR3 spans 16 residues. The CDR3 coding sequence is TGTGCCAGCAGTCCCTGGACAGGGAGGGTAGCCTACGAGCAGTACTTC. Translating gives CASSPWTGRVAYEQYF.

This sequence joins TRBV28 and TRBJ2-3; the D call may be TRBD1 or TRBD2 (5 bases each). The CDR3 runs 15 residues. Deletions cut 2 bases from V and 6 bases from J, with 15 bases between. Germline values: CDR1 MDHEN, CDR2 SYDVKM. The CDR3 region is CASSLRGDPRDTQYF. The DNA for the CDR3 is TGTGCCAGCAGTTTAAGAGGGGACCCTCGGGATACGCAGTATTTT.

This chain links TRBV9 with TRBJ2-1; 13 bases agree with TRBD2. J lost 9 bases, V lost 0 bases, and 12 bases had no gene match. Per germline, CDR1 SGDLS and CDR2 YYNGEE. The length of the CDR3 is 18 residues. The CDR3 reads CASSVEGLAGNLLVEQFF. The CDR3 DNA reads as TGTGCCAGCAGCGTAGAGGGACTAGCGGGAAACCTGCTGGTTGAGCAGTTCTTC.

This clone occurred once. In this CDR3 the conserved last residue, phenylalanine or tryptophan, is missing, so a read error is likely. It is unclear where the CDR3 begins or ends on the DNA, so no DNA is shown, and the CDR3 is as TCRdb lists it. The chain employs TRBV1 and TRBJ2-7; the table's D call TRBD2 went unverified against the DNA. TRBV1 is a recognized pseudogene. The CDR3 totals 17 residues, both ends included. CDR3 sequence reads: CTSSQEAAGVGPYEQYL.

The chain carries TRBV2 and TRBJ2-3; 11 bases fit TRBD2. J gave up 4 bases and V 6 bases, and 9 bases lay outside the gene matches. This CDR3 contains 16 residues. Germline-derived CDR1 and CDR2 are SNHLY and FYNNEI. CDR3: CASRGWGGLAADTQYF. Written as DNA, the CDR3 is TGTGCCAGCAGGGGCTGGGGGGGACTAGCGGCAGATACGCAGTATTTT. Filled out from reference TRBV2 and TRBJ2-3, the complete variable domain reads EPEVTQTPSHQVTQMGQEVILRCVPISNHLYFYWYRQILGQKVEFLVSFYNNEISEKSEIFDDQFSVERPDGSNFTLKIRSTKLEDSAMYFCASRGWGGLAADTQYFGPGTRLTVL.

This clone was counted between two and nine times. The V and J genes are TRBV11-2 and TRBJ2-4; 13 bases line up with TRBD2. CDR1 is SGHAT, CDR2 FQNNGV, per germline. The junction had 9 bases not matched to a gene; V was cut back by 0 bases and J by 7 bases. The CDR3 extends over 18 amino acids. In nucleotides, the CDR3 is TGTGCCAGCAGCTTAGAGTCTGTACTAGCGGGAGGGTCGAACATTCAGTACTTC. Its protein is CASSLESVLAGGSNIQYF.

The gene calls are TRBV18 and TRBJ2-1; 14 nucleotides line up with TRBD2. The CDR3 runs to 17 residues. Trimming at V came to 4 bases and at J to 0 bases, leaving 2 bases not matched to a gene. The germline CDR1 and CDR2 sequences are KGHSH and LQKENI. The CDR3 DNA is TGTGCCAGCTCACGACTAGCGGGAGGGAGCTCCTACAATGAGCAGTTCTTC. Translation gives CASSRLAGGSSYNEQFF. Using reference TRBV18 and TRBJ2-1 for the parts outside the CDR3, the full variable domain is NAGVMQNPRHLVRRRGQEARLRCSPMKGHSHVYWYRQLPEEGLKFMVYLQKENIIDESGMPKERFSAEFPKEGPSILRIQQVVRGDSAAYFCASSRLAGGSSYNEQFFGPGTRLTVL.

The chain carries TRBV5-6 and TRBJ1-1, with D unclear. The CDR3 runs to 15 residues. CDR1 and CDR2 (germline): SGHDT, YYEEEE. The V end was cut by 4 bases, the J end by 1 base, with 14 bases between. The CDR3 DNA reads TGTGCCAGCAGCCCATTCTCTCACGGGAACACTGAAGCTTTCTTT. This gives the protein CASSPFSHGNTEAFF.

V is TRBV9 and J is TRBJ2-1, with 9 bases that match TRBD2. Trimming took 2 bases from V and 10 from J; bases not matched to a gene: 7. This CDR3 comprises 14 residues. CDR1 and CDR2 (germline): SGDLS, YYNGEE. CDR3 coding DNA: TGTGCCAGCAGCGTCGCTAGCGGGATGGGGGAGCAGTTCTTC. This gives the protein CASSVASGMGEQFF.

This CDR3 reads CASSADRLTYEQYF. The CDR3 DNA follows: TGTGCCAGCAGTGCAGACAGGCTAACCTACGAGCAGTACTTC. The chain combines TRBV6-5 with TRBJ2-7; possible D gene TRBD1, 6 bases. The CDR3 has 14 residues. Trimming took off 5 bases at V and 2 bases at J, with 13 bases between the two ends. The V gene's germline CDR1 is MNHEY and CDR2 SVGAGI.

The V and J genes are TRBV5-1 and TRBJ2-7, with D perhaps being TRBD1 or TRBD2 (5 bases each). Germline V CDR1 and CDR2: SGHRS, YFSETQ. The CDR3 covers 11 residues. Trimming stripped 4 bases from V and 5 bases from J, with 7 bases between. The CDR3 region has the DNA TGCGCCAGCAGCGGGGGACACGAGCAGTACTTC. Translated, it gives CASSGGHEQYF.

The gene calls are TRBV2 and TRBJ1-3; possibly TRBD1 for D (6 bases). V lost 4 bases and J 4 bases, leaving 11 bases between the germline ends. This CDR3 region has 14 residues. The germline V gene encodes CDR1 SNHLY and CDR2 FYNNEI. Written as DNA, the CDR3 is TGTGCCAGCAGTGTTACAGGGAGCGGAAACACCATATATTTT. It specifies CASSVTGSGNTIYF.

The gene calls are TRBV27 and TRBJ1-3, with 7 bases matching TRBD1. CDR3 length: 16 residues. V gave up 5 bases and J gave up 4 bases; unmatched junction bases: 11. The germline V gene encodes CDR1 MNHEY and CDR2 SMNVEV (reference sequence). The CDR3 bases are TGTGCCAGCAGTCCCAAGACAGGGTGGCCAGGAAACACCATATATTTT. Translation gives CASSPKTGWPGNTIYF.

This clone came up once. This rearrangement joins TRBV5-1 to TRBJ2-1, with 10 bases matching TRBD2. The CDR3 runs to 15 residues. The germline gives CDR1 SGHRS, CDR2 YFSETQ. Losses at the gene ends were 0 bases for V and 8 bases for J; bases not matched to a gene: 5. CDR3 DNA: TGCGCCAGCAGCTTGGGGGCTAGCGGGAGTGATGAGCAGTTCTTC. Encoded protein: CASSLGASGSDEQFF.

This clone occurred a few times. J is TRBJ1-2 and V is TRBV4-1; no definite D call. This CDR3 has 13 amino acids. Trimming left V 0 bases short and J 8 bases short, with 10 bases between. The V gene's germline CDR1 is MGHRA and CDR2 YSYEKL. CDR3 DNA sequence: TGCGCCAGCAGCCAAGATTATACTAGGGGCTACACCTTC. It encodes CASSQDYTRGYTF.

The chain combines TRBV29-1 with TRBJ1-2; TRBD1 might be the D (6 bases). Germline V gene lookup returns CDR1 SQVTM and CDR2 ANQGSEA. This CDR3 contains 13 residues. The V end lost 5 bases, the J end lost 8 bases, and 18 bases lay between the germline ends. The CDR3, as DNA: TGCAGCGTTTCTGACAGGACTAGAAACGGCTACACCTTC. Its translation is CSVSDRTRNGYTF.

The rearrangement links TRBV28 to TRBJ2-5, with 8 bases matching TRBD1. The CDR3 has 16 residues. Unmatched junction bases numbered 17, after V lost 5 bases and J lost 9 bases. Per germline, CDR1 MDHEN and CDR2 SYDVKM. CDR3 sequence (DNA): TGTGCCAGCAGTACCACCGGGACAGGCGACGGAGTTGCCCAGTACTTC. It encodes CASSTTGTGDGVAQYF.

The chain uses TRBV4-1 and TRBJ2-2, with TRBD2 as a possible D gene (6 bases). Germline CDR1 reads MGHRA; CDR2 reads YSYEKL. Between the trimmed V and J ends, which lost 3 bases and 1 base, there was a span of 12 bases. The CDR3 runs 16 residues. For the CDR3, the DNA is TGCGCCAGCAGCCACGAGTCGCGGGGGAACACCGGGGAGCTGTTTTTT. Residues: CASSHESRGNTGELFF.

This clone was recorded once. The chain links TRBV2 to TRBJ2-5, with 9 positions matching TRBD2. The CDR3 is 16 residues long. Germline values: CDR1 SNHLY, CDR2 FYNNEI. Trimming cost V 6 bases and J 5 bases; bases outside gene matches: 13. The CDR3 sequence: CASSKATSGLGETQYF. The CDR3 DNA reads TGTGCCAGCAGCAAGGCCACTAGCGGGTTGGGTGAGACCCAGTACTTC.

V gene TRBV11-2 combines with J gene TRBJ2-5, with a weak D call TRBD2 (6 bases). The germline V and J ends were trimmed by 3 bases and 2 bases, with 13 bases remaining between them. From germline, CDR1 is SGHAT and CDR2 FQNNGV. The CDR3 spans 15 residues. The CDR3 loop reads CASSLNMREQETQYF. CDR3 DNA sequence: TGTGCCAGCAGCTTGAATATGCGGGAACAAGAGACCCAGTACTTC.

The chain combines TRBV6-1 with TRBJ1-3; TRBD1 matches 8 bases. The CDR3 totals 15 residues. Germline V lookup: CDR1 MNHNS, CDR2 SASEGT. Unmatched junction bases numbered 7, after V lost 6 bases and J lost 3 bases. The CDR3 sequence is CASRAQGAFGNTIYF. The CDR3 DNA reads TGTGCCAGCAGAGCTCAGGGGGCATTTGGAAACACCATATATTTT.

The rearrangement uses TRBV11-2 and TRBJ2-7; 8 bases are a match to TRBD2. The CDR3 has 14 amino acids. Germline V gene sequence: CDR1 SGHAT, CDR2 FQNNGV. J gave up 0 bases and V 8 bases, and 6 bases lay outside the gene matches. The DNA for the CDR3 is TGTGCCAGCGCCCCTAGCGGGTTCTCCTACGAGCAGTACTTC. Residues: CASAPSGFSYEQYF.

V gene TRBV6-5 combines with J gene TRBJ2-1, with D perhaps TRBD2 (5 bases). Germline loops: CDR1 MNHEY, CDR2 SVGAGI. The CDR3 is 11 amino acids. Trimming stripped 1 base from V and 15 bases from J, with 10 bases between. The CDR3 reads CASSYWGEWFF. CDR3 bases: TGTGCCAGCAGTTACTGGGGAGAATGGTTCTTC.